Each of the 10 T cell receptor beta chains below was sequenced from the same sample in a study of T cell repertoires in cytomegalovirus infection. The antigens for these receptors are not known. MiXCR, applied by TCRdb to the reads, yields one record per CDR3 protein. Here the sample spans 80,000 or so distinct CDR3 sequences, more than 20% being singletons. The sample in question was CD8+ T cells from cultured PBMCs, obtained from culture after CMV antigen stimulation. Source of these receptors: a human donor in good health (CMV status not recorded). Some clones in this sample may be carry-over from other donors' samples.

At least ten counts were recorded for this clonotype. This chain's CDR3 is CASSLGSPGRYNQPQHF. In nucleotides, the CDR3 is TGTGCCAGCAGCTTAGGAAGTCCGGGACGGTACAATCAGCCCCAGCATTTT. The chain employs TRBV7-2 and TRBJ1-5; D is possibly TRBD1 (5 bases). CDR1 and CDR2 (germline): SGHTA, FQGNSA. There are 17 residues in the CDR3. V lost 1 base to trimming and J lost 3 bases, with 16 bases between them. The variable domain in full, with the rest retrieved from reference TRBV7-2 and TRBJ1-5, is GAGVSQSPSNKVTEKGKDVELRCDPISGHTALYWYRQSLGQGLEFLIYFQGNSAPDKSGLPSDRFSAERTGGSVSTLTIQRTQQEDSAVYLCASSLGSPGRYNQPQHFGDGTRLSIL.

This clonotype was observed many times. This rearrangement joins TRBV7-8 to TRBJ2-1; tentative D call: TRBD1 (7 bases). CDR3 size: 19 residues. The V and J ends lost 4 bases and 0 bases respectively, with 22 bases between them. Germline V gene sequence: CDR1 SGHVS, CDR2 FQNEAQ. The CDR3 nucleotides are TGTGCCAGCAGCTCCCCCCAGCAGGGGGGTCTAGGCTCCTACAATGAGCAGTTCTTC. This translates into CASSSPQQGGLGSYNEQFF. Complete variable domain (other parts from reference TRBV7-8 and TRBJ2-1): GAGVSQSPRYKVAKRGQDVALRCDPISGHVSLFWYQQALGQGPEFLTYFQNEAQLDKSGLPSDRFFAERPEGSVSTLKIQRTQQEDSAVYLCASSSPQQGGLGSYNEQFFGPGTRLTVL.

This clonotype appeared a few times. The genes are TRBV9 and TRBJ1-6; D is ambiguous. V was clipped by 0 bases and J by 7 bases, with 17 bases between them. Germline V gives CDR1 SGDLS, CDR2 YYNGEE. The CDR3 totals 17 residues. The CDR3 region has the DNA TGTGCCAGCAGCGTAGAGGGAGACCTCACTATGAATTCACCCCTCCACTTT. Protein product: CASSVEGDLTMNSPLHF.

Comments on this clonotype: One junction end disagrees with the germline gene, perhaps due to a read error. The J gene is TRBJ2-5, the V gene TRBV7-7; D may be TRBD2 (5 bases). CDR1 and CDR2 from the germline V gene are SSHAT and FNYEAQ (reference sequence). This CDR3 has 14 amino acids. The CDR3 reads CASSYREKEETQYF. DNA for the CDR3: TGTGCTAGCAGCTACCGGGAAAAAGAAGAGACCCAGTACTTC.

Comments on this clonotype: A junction boundary mismatches the germline segment, possibly from a read error. The chain joins TRBV30 to TRBJ2-2, with 8 bases fitting TRBD1. Germline CDR1 GTSNPN, CDR2 SVGIG (reference sequence). CDR3 length: 17 residues. The CDR3 DNA follows: TGTGCCTGGACCGTGGACAGGGTGGCCCCGAACACCGGTGAGCTGTTTTTT. Protein sequence: CAWTVDRVAPNTGELFF.

In the case of this clonotype: This may come from a read error, since a much larger clone is one base off. The CDR3 ends on some other residue instead of the conserved phenylalanine or tryptophan, so this is likely a read error. The chain uses TRBV7-2 and TRBJ1-2, with D uncertain. CDR1 and CDR2 (germline): SGHTA, FQGNSA. Trimming pared 4 bases from V and 8 bases from J, leaving 14 bases between. This CDR3 region has 13 residues. The CDR3 here is CASSSPRNPGYTI. Written as DNA, the CDR3 is TGTGCCAGCAGCTCCCCCCGCAACCCGGGCTACACCATC.

This clonotype was seen only a few times. The chain carries TRBV7-9 and TRBJ2-7; D may be TRBD1 (6 bases). The CDR3 length is 14 residues. V was pared by 5 bases and J by 6 bases, with 17 bases between. CDR1 is SEHNR, CDR2 FQNEAQ, per germline (reference sequence). The CDR3 DNA is TGTGCCAGCAGCCCCTTTGGACAGCCCCTCGAGCAGTACTTC. This codes for CASSPFGQPLEQYF.

The chain employs TRBV5-1 and TRBJ1-4, with 10 bases aligning to TRBD1. The CDR3 is 14 residues long. CDR1 is SGHRS, CDR2 YFSETQ, per germline. Trimming cost V 5 bases and J 8 bases; bases outside gene matches: 6. The CDR3 region is CASRGTGEREKLFF. The CDR3 region has the DNA TGCGCCAGCAGGGGGACAGGGGAAAGGGAAAAACTGTTTTTT.

The CDR3 nucleotides are TGTGCCAGCAGTCTCGGGGATAGCAATCAGCCCCAGCATTTT. Translating it yields CASSLGDSNQPQHF. The rearrangement uses TRBV9 and TRBJ1-5; D not certain. Trimming stripped 5 bases from V and 0 bases from J, with 9 bases between. Germline V gene data show CDR1 as SGDLS and CDR2 as YYNGEE. The CDR3 is 14 amino acids.

The chain uses TRBV12-3 or TRBV12-4 and TRBJ2-7; 8 bases are a match to TRBD1. The CDR3 is 14 amino acids. V shed 5 bases, J shed 4 bases, and the junction held 7 bases outside the gene matches. The CDR3 DNA is TGTGCCAGCAGTCCCTTGGACAGGGTATACGAGCAGTACTTC. Translating gives CASSPLDRVYEQYF.